This TCR beta chain is from a study of OX40 agonist ivuxolimab in advanced cancers. Note on this clone: Its antigen is unidentified.

Repertoires were generated with immunoSEQ multiplex PCR, while TCRdb's copy carries only in-frame clones and drops some. The sample holds about 67,000 clones, roughly 92% seen once. Study-level results: Antigen specificity was not determined for the expanded peripheral T cells.

The germline gives CDR1 SGHTA, CDR2 FQGNSA. The CDR3 totals 14 residues. V dropped 1 base and J dropped 6 bases, with 12 bases sitting between them. This TCR was sampled from an adult with an advanced solid tumor such as melanoma, head and neck, liver or kidney cancer. The chain has TRBV7-2 and TRBJ1-1; unclear D gene. Material: CD4+ or CD8+ T cells sorted from blood, obtained in a trial of the OX40 agonist ivuxolimab. CDR3 sequence reads: CASSLVPGGSEAFF. The CDR3 DNA sequence: TGTGCCAGCAGCTTAGTTCCGGGAGGGTCTGAAGCTTTCTTT.